Below are 10 T cell receptor beta chains sequenced from a single sample in a study of Ad26.COV2.S vaccination and SARS-CoV-2 variants (dated by TCRdb to the early 2020s). Receptors were amplified or captured by the immunoSEQ multiplex PCR assay. TCRdb re-hosts the immuneACCESS table, in-frame sequences only. Its copies lack some clones; in the studies checked, an unresolved V gene accounts for under half of them, and the cause for the rest is not known. This sample has 250,000 to 300,000 clones in its table, and approximately 89% of those were observed once. 3% to 4% of the sample is held by the ten biggest clonotypes. This sample's treatment or condition label indicates: 19 received Ad26.COV2.S at low or high dose, single or two shots; five or six received placebo; per-sample allocation not given. For vaccine and placebo recipients, the sequenced repertoires came from samples collected on day 63 after the first injection.

The input for sequencing was peripheral blood, taken in a trial of Ad26.COV2.S vaccine versus placebo. These receptors originate from a person between 18 and 60 years old who received the Ad26.COV2.S COVID-19 vaccine or a placebo.

The sample holds a few counts of this clone. One end of the junction varies from germline; a read error may be responsible. J is TRBJ1-1 and V is TRBV6-2 or TRBV6-3; D call uncertain. There are 13 residues in the CDR3. Germline-derived CDR1 and CDR2 are MNHEY and SVGEGT. The chain's CDR3 is CASTYEGRGEAFF. CDR3 DNA sequence: TGTGCCAGCACTTACGAGGGAAGAGGTGAAGCTTTCTTT.

This rearrangement joins TRBV3-1 (or the pseudogene TRBV3-2) to TRBJ2-1; either TRBD1 or TRBD2 may supply D (5 bases each). V was pared by 1 base and J by 7 bases, with 8 bases between. CDR3 size: 13 residues. Germline lookup yields CDR1 LGHDT and CDR2 YNNKEL (reference sequence). This CDR3 reads CASSQGGGNEQFF. DNA of the CDR3: TGTGCCAGCAGCCAAGGGGGCGGGAATGAGCAGTTCTTC.

This chain uses TRBV5-1 with TRBJ1-6, with a weak D call TRBD1 (6 bases). The CDR3 loop spans 16 amino acids. Looked up from germline, CDR1 is SGHRS and CDR2 is YFSETQ. V was shortened by 4 bases and J by 0 bases, with 11 bases between the two germline ends. The CDR3 nucleotides are TGCGCCAGCAGCCACGGACAGAGCTCCTATAATTCACCCCTCCACTTT. This encodes CASSHGQSSYNSPLHF. The full variable domain, rest sourced from reference TRBV5-1 and TRBJ1-6, is KAGVTQTPRYLIKTRGQQVTLSCSPISGHRSVSWYQQTPGQGLQFLFEYFSETQRNKGNFPGRFSGRQFSNSRSEMNVSTLELGDSALYLCASSHGQSSYNSPLHFGNGTRLTVT.

This rearrangement joins TRBV20-1 to TRBJ1-1; D call uncertain. V was clipped by 1 base and J by 8 bases, with 8 bases between them. There are 11 residues in the CDR3. Germline-derived CDR1 and CDR2 are DFQATT and SNEGSKA (reference sequence). Written as DNA, the CDR3 is TGCAGTGCTAGAGGGTTGGGGGAAGCTTTCTTT. It codes for CSARGLGEAFF.

The chain recombines TRBV29-1 with TRBJ1-2, with a weak D call TRBD1 (6 bases). The CDR3 is 15 residues long. The germline V and J ends were trimmed by 6 bases and 2 bases, with 19 bases remaining between them. Germline V gene lookup returns CDR1 SQVTM and CDR2 ANQGSEA. DNA of the CDR3: TGCAGCGTCTACGTTCGGACAGACCAAAACTATGGCTACACCTTC. It codes for CSVYVRTDQNYGYTF.

The chain joins TRBV2 to TRBJ2-1, with 8 bases fitting TRBD2. Germline V CDR1 and CDR2: SNHLY, FYNNEI. The CDR3 is 16 amino acids. J lost 4 bases, V lost 4 bases, and 9 bases had no gene match. As DNA, the CDR3 is TGTGCCAGCAGTGTACGGGCTAGCGGGTCTTACAATGAGCAGTTCTTC. Its translation is CASSVRASGSYNEQFF.

A single count supports this clone. This chain connects TRBV25-1 to TRBJ1-5; D remains ambiguous. The CDR3 spans 15 residues. The germline V and J ends were trimmed by 6 bases and 5 bases, with 17 bases remaining between them. Germline-derived CDR1 and CDR2 are MGHDK and SYGVNS. The CDR3 DNA follows: TGTGCCAGCAGATGGAACGGAACTGGGCATCAGCCCCAGCATTTT. Translating it yields CASRWNGTGHQPQHF. The full variable domain, completed using reference TRBV25-1 and TRBJ1-5, is EADIYQTPRYLVIGTGKKITLECSQTMGHDKMYWYQQDPGMELHLIHYSYGVNSTEKGDLSSESTVSRIRTEHFPLTLESARPSHTSQYLCASRWNGTGHQPQHFGDGTRLSIL.

Details on this clone: The identical CDR3 is also encoded by other nucleotide sequences in the sample. The chain couples TRBV6-5 to TRBJ1-2; a possible D gene is TRBD1 (5 bases). V lost 5 bases to trimming and J lost 2 bases, with 9 bases between them. The CDR3 is 13 residues long. From germline, CDR1 is MNHEY and CDR2 SVGAGI. This CDR3 is CASSRDRNYGYTF. DNA of the CDR3: TGTGCCAGCAGTCGCGACAGAAACTATGGCTACACCTTC.

This clone was detected only once. The J gene is TRBJ1-5, the V gene TRBV6-2 or TRBV6-3; a weak D match, TRBD1 (5 bases). CDR3 length equals 13 residues. CDR1 MNHEY and CDR2 SVGEGT come from the germline V gene. The V end was cut by 6 bases, the J end by 6 bases, with 12 bases between. CDR3 coding DNA: TGTGCCAGCAGCCGAACAGGAGTTCAGCCCCAGCATTTT. This codes for CASSRTGVQPQHF.

The gene calls are TRBV10-3 and TRBJ1-1; no clear D. Germline V gene sequence: CDR1 ENHRY, CDR2 SYGVKD. The CDR3 extends over 13 amino acids. V was clipped by 6 bases and J by 4 bases, with 12 bases between them. CDR3 protein: CAISPELITEAFF. CDR3 DNA sequence: TGTGCCATCAGCCCCGAATTAATCACTGAAGCTTTCTTT.